This T cell receptor (beta chain) was captured by sequencing in a study of blood T cell repertoires in COVID-19 (dated by TCRdb to 2020 to 2021). Regarding the complete study: Samples from collaborators originated in the United States, Italy and Spain and spanned both the acute and convalescent phases of COVID-19. The prospective study material was composed of cDNA or gDNA derived from T cells, B-cell-depleted T cells, or PBMCs. Where available, HLA class I and class II types were taken from metadata supplied by the sample provider and were not determined by assay-based typing. The samples were drawn from the first 160 participants of the ongoing ImmuneRACE study and from roughly 1,300 subjects provided by 6 global collaborators. A de-identified subject ID, COVID-19 status, age in years and sex were almost always included in the sample metadata. Subjects who had been exposed to COVID-19, were actively infected with it, or had recovered from it provided the deeply sampled blood TCRbeta repertoires that made up the dataset. The repertoires were released in a freely available public database intended as a resource for research on the immune response to SARS-CoV-2. General findings and caveats noted by the study authors: Clinical and demographic metadata were provided uncurated, with the amount varying by source and participant.

TCRbeta CDR3 regions were amplified from genomic DNA using the immunoSEQ Assay, a bias-controlled multiplex PCR. The paper's data handling went like this. The number of nucleated cells in each sample was estimated from the amplification of reference gene primers within the assay. Sequence reads were collapsed and filtered to measure the absolute abundance of every unique TCRbeta CDR3 rearrangement. For each sample, productive Simpson clonality was calculated by taking the square root of Simpson's diversity index across productive rearrangements. Drawn from immuneACCESS, this table holds only the in-frame rearrangements with V and J called that TCRdb kept. Clones are partly lost; checked studies trace under half to an unresolved V gene and leave the rest unexplained. V and J calls and clone size are copied from that table; D and trimming were computed from the DNA. For this sample the table gives approximately 70,000 clones, of which more than 65% were detected only once. The ten most abundant clones make up 5.4% of the sample.

On this clone: Its antigen is currently not known. No much larger clone is present one base from it, and per-base qualities are unavailable.

The collaborating institutions used their own protocols to collect whole blood in K2EDTA tubes. Collaborator samples were shipped for TCRbeta analysis as frozen whole blood, isolated PBMCs, or DNA extracted from either sample type. From the germline V gene, CDR1 is SNHLY and CDR2 is FYNNEI. V was cut back by 4 bases and J by 6 bases, leaving a gap of 10 bases between them. The CDR3, from cysteine to phenylalanine, totals 13 residues. Just the 39-base CDR3 DNA is kept, in frame starting at base 1. The TCR comes from a woman of 80 years or more with active or convalescent COVID-19. The rearranged chain carries TRBV2 and TRBJ1-5; 6 matching bases give a weak D call of TRBD1. Sequencing used peripheral blood. The bases are TGTGCCAGCAGTGTGACAGGTACTCAGCCCCAGCATTTT. Protein translation: CASSVTGTQPQHF.